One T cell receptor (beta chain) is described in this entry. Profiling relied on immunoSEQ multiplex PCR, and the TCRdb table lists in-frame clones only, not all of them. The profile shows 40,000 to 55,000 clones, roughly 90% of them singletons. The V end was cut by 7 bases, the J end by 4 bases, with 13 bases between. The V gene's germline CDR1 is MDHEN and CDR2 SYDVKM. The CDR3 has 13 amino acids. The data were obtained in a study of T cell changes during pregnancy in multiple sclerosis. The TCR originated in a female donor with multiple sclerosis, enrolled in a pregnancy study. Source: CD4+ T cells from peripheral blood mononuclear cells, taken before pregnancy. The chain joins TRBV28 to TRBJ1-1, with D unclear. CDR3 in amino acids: CASNGGLVTEAFF. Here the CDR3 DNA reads TGTGCCAGCAACGGAGGGCTGGTCACTGAAGCTTTCTTT. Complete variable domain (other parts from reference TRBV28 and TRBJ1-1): DVKVTQSSRYLVKRTGEKVFLECVQDMDHENMFWYRQDPGLGLRLIYFSYDVKMKEKGDIPEGYSVSREKKERFSLILESASTNQTSMYLCASNGGLVTEAFFGQGTRLTVV.